This T cell receptor (beta chain) emerged from a study of shared clonotypes between healthy human individuals. Ten immunoSEQ deep assay plates were used to sequence unsorted PBMC DNA. Assay: immunoSEQ multiplex PCR; the TCRdb copy retains only in-frame clones and omits some. The sample includes about 480,000 clones, nearly 80% of them seen just once. CDR3 length: 13 residues. Germline V gives CDR1 SGDLS, CDR2 YYNGEE. V lost 2 bases to trimming and J lost 10 bases, with 13 bases between them. As for this clone: Its antigen is still unknown.

Broader study findings: Clonotype sharing among the donors was expected to vary with sequencing depth.

Without sorting, samples used tens of millions of PBMCs for genomic DNA. The J gene is TRBJ2-1, the V gene TRBV9; the D is unclear. This sequence was found in a woman between 35 and 50 years old in good health. Some clones in this sample may be carry-over from other donors' samples. Input material: PBMCs. For the CDR3, the DNA is TGTGCCAGCAGCGTCCAGCCTCAGGAGGAGCAGTTCTTC. Translating gives CASSVQPQEEQFF.